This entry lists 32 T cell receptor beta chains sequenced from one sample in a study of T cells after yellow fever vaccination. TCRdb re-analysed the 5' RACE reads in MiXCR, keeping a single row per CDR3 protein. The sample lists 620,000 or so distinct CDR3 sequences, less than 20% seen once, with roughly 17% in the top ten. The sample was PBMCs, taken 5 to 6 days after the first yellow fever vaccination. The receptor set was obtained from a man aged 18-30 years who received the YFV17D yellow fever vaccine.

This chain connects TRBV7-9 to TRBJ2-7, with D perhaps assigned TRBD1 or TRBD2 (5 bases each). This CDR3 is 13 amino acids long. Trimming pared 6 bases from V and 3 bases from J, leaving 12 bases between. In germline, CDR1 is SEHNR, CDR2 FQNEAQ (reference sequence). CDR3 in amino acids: CASRREGYYEQYF. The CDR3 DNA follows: TGTGCCAGCAGAAGAGAGGGGTACTACGAGCAGTACTTC.

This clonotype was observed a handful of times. The CDR3 reads CASSKVVEGYEQFF. The CDR3 DNA follows: TGTGCCAGTAGTAAGGTGGTCGAGGGTTATGAGCAGTTCTTC. The chain recombines TRBV19 with TRBJ2-1; tentative D call: TRBD2 (5 bases). The CDR3 has 14 amino acids. CDR1 is LNHDA and CDR2 is SQIVND in the germline V gene (reference sequence). V gave up 4 bases and J gave up 8 bases, with 15 bases separating them.

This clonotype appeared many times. In DNA form, the CDR3 reads TGTGCCAGCAGTTTCTCACCGGACGCCCCCTATGGCTACACCTTC. Translation: CASSFSPDAPYGYTF. This chain links TRBV12-3 or TRBV12-4 with TRBJ1-2; D uncertain. The CDR3 has 15 amino acids. V was shortened by 3 bases and J by 4 bases, with 15 bases between the two germline ends.

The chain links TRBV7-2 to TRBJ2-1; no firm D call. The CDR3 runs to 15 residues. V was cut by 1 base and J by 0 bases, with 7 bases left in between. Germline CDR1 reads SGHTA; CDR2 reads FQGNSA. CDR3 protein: CASSLDRRSYNEQFF. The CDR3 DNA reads TGTGCCAGCAGCTTAGACAGACGCTCCTACAATGAGCAGTTCTTC. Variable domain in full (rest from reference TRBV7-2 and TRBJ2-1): GAGVSQSPSNKVTEKGKDVELRCDPISGHTALYWYRQSLGQGLEFLIYFQGNSAPDKSGLPSDRFSAERTGGSVSTLTIQRTQQEDSAVYLCASSLDRRSYNEQFFGPGTRLTVL.

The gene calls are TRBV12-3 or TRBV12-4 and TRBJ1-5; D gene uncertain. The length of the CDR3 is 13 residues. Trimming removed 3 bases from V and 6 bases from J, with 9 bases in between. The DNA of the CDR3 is TGTGCCAGCAGTTTTTTAGAAGCTCAGCCCCAGCATTTT. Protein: CASSFLEAQPQHF.

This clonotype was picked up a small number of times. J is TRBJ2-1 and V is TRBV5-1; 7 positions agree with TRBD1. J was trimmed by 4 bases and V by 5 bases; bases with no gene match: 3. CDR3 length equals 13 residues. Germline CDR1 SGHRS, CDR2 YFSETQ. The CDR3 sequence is CASRRDSYNEQFF. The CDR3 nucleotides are TGCGCCAGCAGACGGGACAGTTACAATGAGCAGTTCTTC.

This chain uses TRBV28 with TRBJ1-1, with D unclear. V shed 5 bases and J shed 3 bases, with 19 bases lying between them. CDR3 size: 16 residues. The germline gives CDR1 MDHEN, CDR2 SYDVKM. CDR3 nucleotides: TGTGCCAGCAGTATCTACAGCCACCCTGGGGACACTGAAGCTTTCTTT. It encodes CASSIYSHPGDTEAFF.

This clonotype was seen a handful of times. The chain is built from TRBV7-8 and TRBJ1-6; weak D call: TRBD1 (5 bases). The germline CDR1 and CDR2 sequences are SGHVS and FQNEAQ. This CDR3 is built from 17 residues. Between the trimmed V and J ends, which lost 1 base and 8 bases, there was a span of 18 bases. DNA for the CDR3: TGTGCCAGCAGCTTAGTCTGGCAGGGTGGGGGGTATTCACCCCTCCACTTT. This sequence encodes CASSLVWQGGGYSPLHF. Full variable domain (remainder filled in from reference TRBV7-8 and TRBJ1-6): GAGVSQSPRYKVAKRGQDVALRCDPISGHVSLFWYQQALGQGPEFLTYFQNEAQLDKSGLPSDRFFAERPEGSVSTLKIQRTQQEDSAVYLCASSLVWQGGGYSPLHFGNGTRLTVT.

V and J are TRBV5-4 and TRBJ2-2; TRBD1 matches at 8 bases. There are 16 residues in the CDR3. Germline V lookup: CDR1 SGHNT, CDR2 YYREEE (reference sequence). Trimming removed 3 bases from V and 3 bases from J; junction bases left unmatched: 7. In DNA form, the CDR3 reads TGTGCCAGCAGCTGGACCAGGGGGCGTGACACCGGGGAGCTGTTTTTT. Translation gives CASSWTRGRDTGELFF. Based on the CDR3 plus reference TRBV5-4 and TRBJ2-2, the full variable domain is ETGVTQSPTHLIKTRGQQVTLRCSSQSGHNTVSWYQQALGQGPQFIFQYYREEENGRGNFPPRFSGLQFPNYSSELNVNALELDDSALYLCASSWTRGRDTGELFFGEGSRLTVL.

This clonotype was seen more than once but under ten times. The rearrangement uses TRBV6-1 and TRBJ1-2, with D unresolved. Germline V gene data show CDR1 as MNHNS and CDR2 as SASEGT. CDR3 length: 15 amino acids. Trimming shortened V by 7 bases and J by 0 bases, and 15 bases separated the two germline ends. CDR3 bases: TGTGCCAGCACCCCGGGCTACGGGGCTAACTATGGCTACACCTTC. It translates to CASTPGYGANYGYTF.

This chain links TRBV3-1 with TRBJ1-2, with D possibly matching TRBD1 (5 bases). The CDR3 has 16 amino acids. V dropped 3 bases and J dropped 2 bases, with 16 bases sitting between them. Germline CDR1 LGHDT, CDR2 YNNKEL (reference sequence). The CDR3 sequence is CASSHGGSRENYGYTF. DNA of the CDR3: TGTGCCAGCAGCCATGGGGGAAGCAGGGAAAACTATGGCTACACCTTC.

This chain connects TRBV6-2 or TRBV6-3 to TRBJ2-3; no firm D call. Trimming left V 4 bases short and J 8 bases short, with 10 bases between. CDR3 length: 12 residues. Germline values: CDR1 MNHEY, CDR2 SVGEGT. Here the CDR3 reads CASSSSTPTQYF. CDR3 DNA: TGTGCCAGCAGTTCCTCCACCCCTACGCAGTATTTT.

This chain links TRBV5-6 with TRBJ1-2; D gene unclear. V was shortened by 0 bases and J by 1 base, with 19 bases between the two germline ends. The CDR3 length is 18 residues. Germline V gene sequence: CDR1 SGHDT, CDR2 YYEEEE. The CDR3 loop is CASSLVRSGPYVNYGYTF. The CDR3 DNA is TGTGCCAGCAGCTTGGTTCGAAGCGGTCCTTATGTTAACTATGGCTACACCTTC.

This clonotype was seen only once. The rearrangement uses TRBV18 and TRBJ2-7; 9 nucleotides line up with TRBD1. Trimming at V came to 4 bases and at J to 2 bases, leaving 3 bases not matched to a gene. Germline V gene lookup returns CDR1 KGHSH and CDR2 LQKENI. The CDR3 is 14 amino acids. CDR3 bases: TGTGCCAGCTCACGGGACAGGGACCCCTACGAGCAGTACGTC. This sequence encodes CASSRDRDPYEQYV.

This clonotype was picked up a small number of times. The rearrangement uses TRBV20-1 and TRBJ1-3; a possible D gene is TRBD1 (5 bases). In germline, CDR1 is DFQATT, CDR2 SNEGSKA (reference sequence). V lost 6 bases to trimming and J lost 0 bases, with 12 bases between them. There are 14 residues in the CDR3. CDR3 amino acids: CSATGRFSGNTIYF. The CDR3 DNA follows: TGCAGTGCAACAGGACGATTCTCTGGAAACACCATATATTTT.

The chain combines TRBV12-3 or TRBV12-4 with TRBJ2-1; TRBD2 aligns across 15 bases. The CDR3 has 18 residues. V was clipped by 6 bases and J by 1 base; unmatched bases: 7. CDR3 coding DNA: TGTGCCAGCAGAGCCGGGACTAGCGGGGGGAAGTCCTACAATGAGCAGTTCTTC. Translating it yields CASRAGTSGGKSYNEQFF.

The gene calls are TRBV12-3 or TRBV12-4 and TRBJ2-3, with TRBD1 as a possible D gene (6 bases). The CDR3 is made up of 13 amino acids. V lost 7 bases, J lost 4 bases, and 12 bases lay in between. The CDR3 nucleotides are TGTGCCAGCAAAAAGGACAGCCCAGATACGCAGTATTTT. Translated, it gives CASKKDSPDTQYF.

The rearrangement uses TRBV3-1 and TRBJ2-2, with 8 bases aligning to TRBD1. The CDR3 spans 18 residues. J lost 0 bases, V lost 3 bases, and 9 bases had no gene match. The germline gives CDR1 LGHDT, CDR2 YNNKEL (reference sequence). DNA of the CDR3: TGTGCCAGCAGCCATGCCGGGGGACAGGCCGCGAACACCGGGGAGCTGTTTTTT. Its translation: CASSHAGGQAANTGELFF.

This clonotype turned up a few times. CDR3 DNA: TGTGCCAGCAGCGTAACCCTAGGGAGCTCCTACGAGCAGTACGTC. Translating gives CASSVTLGSSYEQYV. V and J are TRBV7-2 and TRBJ2-7, with D perhaps matching TRBD2 (5 bases). Germline loops: CDR1 SGHTA, CDR2 FQGNSA. The V end was cut by 5 bases, the J end by 0 bases, with 14 bases between. This CDR3 is built from 15 residues.

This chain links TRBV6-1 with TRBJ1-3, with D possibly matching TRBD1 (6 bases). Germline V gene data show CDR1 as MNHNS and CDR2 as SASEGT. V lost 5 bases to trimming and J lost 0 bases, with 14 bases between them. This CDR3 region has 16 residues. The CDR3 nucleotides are TGTGCCAGCAGTAGAAAGACAGGTAGCTCTGGAAACACCATATATTTT. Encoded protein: CASSRKTGSSGNTIYF.

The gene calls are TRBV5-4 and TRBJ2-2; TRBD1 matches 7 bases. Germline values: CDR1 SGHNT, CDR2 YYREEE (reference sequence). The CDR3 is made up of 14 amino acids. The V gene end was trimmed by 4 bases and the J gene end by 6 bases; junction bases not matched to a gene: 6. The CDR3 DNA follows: TGTGCCAGCAGCCCGAACAGGGGCTCCGGGGAGCTGTTTTTT. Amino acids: CASSPNRGSGELFF.

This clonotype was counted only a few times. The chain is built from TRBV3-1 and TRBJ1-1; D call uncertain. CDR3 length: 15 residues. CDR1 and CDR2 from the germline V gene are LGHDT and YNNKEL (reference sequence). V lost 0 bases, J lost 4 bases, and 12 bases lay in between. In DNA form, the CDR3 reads TGTGCCAGCAGCCAAGATACAACCTGGAGCACTGAAGCTTTCTTT. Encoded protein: CASSQDTTWSTEAFF. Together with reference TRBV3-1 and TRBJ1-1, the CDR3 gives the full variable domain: DTAVSQTPKYLVTQMGNDKSIKCEQNLGHDTMYWYKQDSKKFLKIMFSYNNKELIINETVPNRFSPKSPDKAHLNLHINSLELGDSAVYFCASSQDTTWSTEAFFGQGTRLTVV.

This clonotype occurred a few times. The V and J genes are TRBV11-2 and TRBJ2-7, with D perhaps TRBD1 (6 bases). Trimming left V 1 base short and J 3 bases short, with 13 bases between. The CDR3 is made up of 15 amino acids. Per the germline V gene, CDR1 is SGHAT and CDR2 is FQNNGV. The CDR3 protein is CASSLGPDRHYEQYV. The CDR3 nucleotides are TGTGCCAGCAGCTTAGGCCCCGACAGGCACTACGAGCAGTACGTC.

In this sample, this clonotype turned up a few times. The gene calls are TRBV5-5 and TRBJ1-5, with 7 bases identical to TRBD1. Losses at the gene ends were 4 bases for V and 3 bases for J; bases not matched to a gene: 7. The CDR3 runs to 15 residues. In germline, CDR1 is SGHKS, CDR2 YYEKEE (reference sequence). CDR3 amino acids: CASSVTGQANQPQHF. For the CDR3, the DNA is TGTGCCAGCAGCGTGACAGGGCAAGCCAATCAGCCCCAGCATTTT.

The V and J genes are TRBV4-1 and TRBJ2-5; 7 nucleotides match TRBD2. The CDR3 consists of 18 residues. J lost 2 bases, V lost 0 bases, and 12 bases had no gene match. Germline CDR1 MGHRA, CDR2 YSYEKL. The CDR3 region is CASSQEMGSGAQQETQYF. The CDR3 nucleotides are TGCGCCAGCAGCCAAGAAATGGGGAGCGGGGCGCAACAAGAGACCCAGTACTTC.

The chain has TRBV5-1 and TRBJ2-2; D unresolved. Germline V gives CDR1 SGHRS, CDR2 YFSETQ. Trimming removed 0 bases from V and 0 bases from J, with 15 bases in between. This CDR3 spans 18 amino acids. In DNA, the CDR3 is TGCGCCAGCAGCTTGGCCGGAGTGCTCAGACCGAACACCGGGGAGCTGTTTTTT. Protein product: CASSLAGVLRPNTGELFF.

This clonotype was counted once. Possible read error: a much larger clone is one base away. This chain's CDR3 is CASSRDLARSFEQFF. CDR3 in DNA: TGCGCCAGCAGCCGGGACCTAGCGAGGTCCTTTGAGCAGTTCTTC. J is TRBJ2-1 and V is TRBV5-1; maybe TRBD2 (6 bases). The CDR3 runs to 15 residues. Germline lookup yields CDR1 SGHRS and CDR2 YFSETQ. Trimming cost V 4 bases and J 9 bases, with 20 bases left between them. The whole variable domain, remainder taken from reference TRBV5-1 and TRBJ2-1, is KAGVTQTPRYLIKTRGQQVTLSCSPISGHRSVSWYQQTPGQGLQFLFEYFSETQRNKGNFPGRFSGRQFSNSRSEMNVSTLELGDSALYLCASSRDLARSFEQFFGPGTRLTVL.

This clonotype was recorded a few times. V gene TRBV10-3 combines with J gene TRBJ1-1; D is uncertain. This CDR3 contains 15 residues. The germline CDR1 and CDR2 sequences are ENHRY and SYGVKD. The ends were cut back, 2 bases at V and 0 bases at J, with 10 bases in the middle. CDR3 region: CAISEAGGLNTEAFF. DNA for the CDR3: TGTGCCATCAGTGAGGCGGGAGGCTTGAACACTGAAGCTTTCTTT.

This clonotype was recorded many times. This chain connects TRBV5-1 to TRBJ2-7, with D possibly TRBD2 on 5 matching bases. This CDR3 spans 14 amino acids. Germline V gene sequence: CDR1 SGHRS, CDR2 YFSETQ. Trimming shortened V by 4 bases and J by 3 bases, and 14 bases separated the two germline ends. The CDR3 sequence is CASSPPGRDYEQYV. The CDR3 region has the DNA TGCGCCAGCAGCCCCCCCGGACGGGACTACGAGCAGTACGTC.

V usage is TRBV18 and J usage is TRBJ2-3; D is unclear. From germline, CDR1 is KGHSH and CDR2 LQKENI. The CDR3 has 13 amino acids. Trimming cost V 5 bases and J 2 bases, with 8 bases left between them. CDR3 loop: CASSTRVTDTQYF. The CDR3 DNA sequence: TGTGCCAGCTCAACCCGAGTCACAGATACGCAGTATTTT. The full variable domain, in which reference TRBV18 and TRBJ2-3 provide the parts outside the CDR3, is NAGVMQNPRHLVRRRGQEARLRCSPMKGHSHVYWYRQLPEEGLKFMVYLQKENIIDESGMPKERFSAEFPKEGPSILRIQQVVRGDSAAYFCASSTRVTDTQYFGPGTRLTVL.

The CDR3 region has the DNA TGCAGTGCTAGACACCAGGGAAAAGACAATCAGCCCCAGCATTTT. Translating gives CSARHQGKDNQPQHF. V usage is TRBV20-1 and J usage is TRBJ1-5, with D possibly TRBD1 on 5 matching bases. This CDR3 region has 15 residues. V was pared by 2 bases and J by 3 bases, with 14 bases between. In germline, CDR1 is DFQATT, CDR2 SNEGSKA (reference sequence).

The CDR3 coding sequence is TGTGCCAGCAGTTCAGCCTGGCCAGATACGCAGTATTTT. This codes for CASSSAWPDTQYF. The J gene is TRBJ2-3, the V gene TRBV6-2 or TRBV6-3; no clear D. The CDR3 has 13 residues. Germline CDR1 is MNHEY and CDR2 is SVGEGT. V dropped 4 bases and J dropped 4 bases, with 9 bases sitting between them.